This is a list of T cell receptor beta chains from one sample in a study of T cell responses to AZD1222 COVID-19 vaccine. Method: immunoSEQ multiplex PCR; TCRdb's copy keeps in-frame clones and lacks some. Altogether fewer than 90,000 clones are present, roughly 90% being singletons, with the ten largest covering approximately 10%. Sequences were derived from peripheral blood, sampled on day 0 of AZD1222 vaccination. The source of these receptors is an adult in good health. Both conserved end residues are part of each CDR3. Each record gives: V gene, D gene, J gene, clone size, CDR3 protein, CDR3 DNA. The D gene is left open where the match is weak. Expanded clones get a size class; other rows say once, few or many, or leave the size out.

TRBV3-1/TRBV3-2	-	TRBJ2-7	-	CASSRGFSYEQYF	TGTGCCAGCAGCCGAGGGTTCTCCTACGAGCAGTACTTC
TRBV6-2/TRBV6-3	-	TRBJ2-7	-	CASSPNSYEQYF	TGTGCCAGCAGTCCGAATTCCTACGAGCAGTACTTC
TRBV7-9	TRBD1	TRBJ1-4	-	CASSLHENRGGEKLFF	TGTGCCAGCAGCTTACACGAAAACAGGGGTGGTGAAAAACTGTTTTTT
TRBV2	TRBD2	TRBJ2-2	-	CASSDRVWTSWGTGELFF	TGTGCCAGCAGTGACAGAGTTTGGACTAGTTGGGGCACCGGGGAGCTGTTTTTT
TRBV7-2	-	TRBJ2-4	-	CASSQAKNIQYF	TGTGCCAGCAGCCAAGCCAAAAACATTCAGTACTTC
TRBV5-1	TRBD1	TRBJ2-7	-	CASAHGQGTYEQYF	TGCGCCAGCGCCCATGGACAGGGGACCTACGAGCAGTACTTC
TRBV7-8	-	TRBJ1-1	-	CASSLVLVSGTEAFF	TGTGCCAGCAGCTTAGTTTTGGTTAGTGGGACTGAAGCTTTCTTT
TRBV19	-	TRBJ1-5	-	CASSIGQAYQPQHF	TGTGCCAGTAGTATCGGGCAGGCGTATCAGCCCCAGCATTTT
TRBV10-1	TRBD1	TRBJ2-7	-	CASSGSGGFDEQYF	TGCGCCAGCAGTGGGTCAGGGGGTTTCGACGAGCAGTACTTC
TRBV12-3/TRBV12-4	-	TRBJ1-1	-	CASSPSGRGAFF	TGTGCCAGCAGTCCCAGTGGAAGGGGAGCTTTCTTT
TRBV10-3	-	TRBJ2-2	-	CAITYSIQTGELFF	TGTGCCATCACCTACAGCATCCAGACCGGGGAGCTGTTTTTT
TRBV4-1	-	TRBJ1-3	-	CASSQSSGTVSGNTIYF	TGCGCCAGCAGCCAGTCGTCGGGGACGGTCTCTGGAAACACCATATATTTT
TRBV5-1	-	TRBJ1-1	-	CASSLVPGMNTEAFF	TGCGCCAGCAGCTTGGTTCCAGGCATGAACACTGAAGCTTTCTTT
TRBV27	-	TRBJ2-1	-	CASSLDSETYNEQFF	TGTGCCAGCAGTTTGGATAGCGAGACCTACAATGAGCAGTTCTTC
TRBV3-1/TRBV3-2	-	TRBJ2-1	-	CASSQVKSEQFF	TGTGCCAGCAGCCAAGTGAAGAGTGAGCAGTTCTTC
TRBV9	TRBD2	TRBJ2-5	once	CASSVMGLAEETQYF	TGTGCCAGCAGCGTAATGGGACTAGCGGAAGAGACCCAGTACTTC
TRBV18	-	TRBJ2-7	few	CASSPPQEYEQYF	TGTGCCAGCTCCCCTCCCCAGGAGTACGAGCAGTACTTC
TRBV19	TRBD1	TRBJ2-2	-	CASTKGAANTGELFF	TGTGCCAGTACCAAGGGGGCGGCGAACACCGGGGAGCTGTTTTTT
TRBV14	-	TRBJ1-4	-	CASRPTGVREKLFF	TGTGCCAGCAGACCCACGGGGGTGCGAGAAAAACTGTTTTTT